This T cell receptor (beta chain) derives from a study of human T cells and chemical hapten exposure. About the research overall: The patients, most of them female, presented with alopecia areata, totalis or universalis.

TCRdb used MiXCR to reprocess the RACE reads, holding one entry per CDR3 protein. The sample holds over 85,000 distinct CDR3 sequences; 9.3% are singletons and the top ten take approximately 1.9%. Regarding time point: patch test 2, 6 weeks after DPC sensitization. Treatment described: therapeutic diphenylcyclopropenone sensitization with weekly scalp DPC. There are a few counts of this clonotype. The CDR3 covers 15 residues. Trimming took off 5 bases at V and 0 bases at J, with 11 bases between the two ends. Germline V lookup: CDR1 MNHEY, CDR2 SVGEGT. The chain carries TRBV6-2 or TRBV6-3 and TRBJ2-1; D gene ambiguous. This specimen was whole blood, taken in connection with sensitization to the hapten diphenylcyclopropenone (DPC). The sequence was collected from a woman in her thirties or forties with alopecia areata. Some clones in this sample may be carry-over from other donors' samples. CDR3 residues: CASSPYNPSYNEQFF. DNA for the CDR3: TGTGCCAGCAGTCCTTATAACCCCTCCTACAATGAGCAGTTCTTC.